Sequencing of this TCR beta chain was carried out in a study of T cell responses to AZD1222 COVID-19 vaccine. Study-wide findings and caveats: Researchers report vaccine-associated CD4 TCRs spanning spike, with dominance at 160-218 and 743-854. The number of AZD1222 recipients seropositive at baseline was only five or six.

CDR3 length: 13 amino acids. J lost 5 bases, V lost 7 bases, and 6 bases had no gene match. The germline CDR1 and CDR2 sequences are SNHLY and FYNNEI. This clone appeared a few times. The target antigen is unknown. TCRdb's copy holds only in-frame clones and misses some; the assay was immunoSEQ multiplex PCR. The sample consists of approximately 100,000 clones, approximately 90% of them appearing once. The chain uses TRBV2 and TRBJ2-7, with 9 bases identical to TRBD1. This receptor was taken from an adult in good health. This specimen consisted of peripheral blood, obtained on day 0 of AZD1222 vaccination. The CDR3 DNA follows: TGTGCCAGCATCTTGGACAGGGGTGACGAGCAGTACTTC. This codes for CASILDRGDEQYF. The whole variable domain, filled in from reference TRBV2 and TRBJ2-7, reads EPEVTQTPSHQVTQMGQEVILRCVPISNHLYFYWYRQILGQKVEFLVSFYNNEISEKSEIFDDQFSVERPDGSNFTLKIRSTKLEDSAMYFCASILDRGDEQYFGPGTRLTVT.